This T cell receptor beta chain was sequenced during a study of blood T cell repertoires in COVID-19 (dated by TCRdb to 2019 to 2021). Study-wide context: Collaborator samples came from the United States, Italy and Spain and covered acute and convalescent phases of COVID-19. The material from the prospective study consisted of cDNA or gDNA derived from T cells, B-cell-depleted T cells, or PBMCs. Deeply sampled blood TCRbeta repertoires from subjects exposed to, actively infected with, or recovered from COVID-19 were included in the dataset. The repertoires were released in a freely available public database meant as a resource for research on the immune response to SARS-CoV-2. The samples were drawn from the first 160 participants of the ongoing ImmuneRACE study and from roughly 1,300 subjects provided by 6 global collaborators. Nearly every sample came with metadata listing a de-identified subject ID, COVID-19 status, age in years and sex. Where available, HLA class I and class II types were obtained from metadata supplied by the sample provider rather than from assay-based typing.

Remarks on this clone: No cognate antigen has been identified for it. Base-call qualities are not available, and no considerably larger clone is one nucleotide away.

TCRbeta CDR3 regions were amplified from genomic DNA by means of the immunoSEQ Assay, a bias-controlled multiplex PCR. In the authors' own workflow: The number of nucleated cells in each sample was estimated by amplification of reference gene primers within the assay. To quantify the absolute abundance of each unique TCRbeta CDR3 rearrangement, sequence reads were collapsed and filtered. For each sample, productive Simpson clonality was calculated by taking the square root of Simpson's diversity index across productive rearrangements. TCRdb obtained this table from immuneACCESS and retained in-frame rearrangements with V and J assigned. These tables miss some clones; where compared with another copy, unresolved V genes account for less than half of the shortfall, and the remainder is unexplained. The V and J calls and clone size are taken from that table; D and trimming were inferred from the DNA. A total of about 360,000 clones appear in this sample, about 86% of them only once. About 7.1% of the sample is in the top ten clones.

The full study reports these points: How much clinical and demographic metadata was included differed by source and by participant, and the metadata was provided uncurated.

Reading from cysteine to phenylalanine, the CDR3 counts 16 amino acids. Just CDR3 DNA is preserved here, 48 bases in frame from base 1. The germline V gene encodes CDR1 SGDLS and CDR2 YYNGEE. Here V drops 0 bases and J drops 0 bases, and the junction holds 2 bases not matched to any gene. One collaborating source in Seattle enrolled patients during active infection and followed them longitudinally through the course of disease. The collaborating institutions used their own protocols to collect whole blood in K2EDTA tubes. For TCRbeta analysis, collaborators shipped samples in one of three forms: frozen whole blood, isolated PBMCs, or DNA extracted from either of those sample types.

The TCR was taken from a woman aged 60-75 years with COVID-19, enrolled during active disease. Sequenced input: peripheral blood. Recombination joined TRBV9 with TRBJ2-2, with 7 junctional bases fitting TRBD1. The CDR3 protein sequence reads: CASSVVGTANTGELFF. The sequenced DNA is TGTGCCAGCAGCGTAGTGGGGACAGCGAACACCGGGGAGCTGTTTTTT.